This T cell receptor beta chain was documented in a study of control samples from healthy donors and cancer patients. V shed 6 bases and J 5 bases; nucleotides not matched to a gene: 14. Germline V gene data show CDR1 as MDHEN and CDR2 as SYDVKM. The CDR3 spans 17 residues. TCRdb's copy holds only in-frame clones and misses some; the assay was immunoSEQ multiplex PCR. The table has approximately 110,000 clones, 80% to 95% seen once. The sample was blood. The receptor was isolated from a woman aged 18-35 years in good health. J is TRBJ1-2 and V is TRBV28; 11 nucleotides align to TRBD1. The CDR3 sequence: CASSRPAGQGAEYGYTF. The CDR3 coding sequence is TGTGCCAGCAGCCGACCGGCAGGACAGGGGGCGGAGTATGGCTACACCTTC.